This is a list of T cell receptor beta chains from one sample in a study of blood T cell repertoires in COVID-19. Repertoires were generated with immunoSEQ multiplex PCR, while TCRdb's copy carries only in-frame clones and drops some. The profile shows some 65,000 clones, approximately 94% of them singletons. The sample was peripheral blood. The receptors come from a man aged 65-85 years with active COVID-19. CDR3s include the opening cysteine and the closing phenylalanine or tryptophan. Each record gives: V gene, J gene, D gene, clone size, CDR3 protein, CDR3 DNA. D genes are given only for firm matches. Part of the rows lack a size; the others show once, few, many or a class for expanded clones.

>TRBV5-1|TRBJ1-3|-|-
CASSASSGNTIYF
TGCGCCAGCAGTGCCAGCTCTGGAAACACCATATATTTT
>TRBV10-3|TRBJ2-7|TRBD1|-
CATSGTGGWYEQYF
TGTGCCACATCTGGGACAGGGGGCTGGTACGAGCAGTACTTC
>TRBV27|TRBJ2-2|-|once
CASSLNLANTGELFF
TGTGCCAGCAGTTTAAACCTAGCGAACACCGGGGAGCTGTTTTTT
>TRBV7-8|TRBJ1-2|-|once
CASSAQRLGSYGYTF
TGTGCCAGCAGCGCCCAAAGGCTGGGGAGCTATGGCTACACCTTC
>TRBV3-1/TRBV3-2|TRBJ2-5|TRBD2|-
CASSQMAGEQETQYF
TGTGCCAGCAGCCAAATGGCGGGGGAGCAAGAGACCCAGTACTTC
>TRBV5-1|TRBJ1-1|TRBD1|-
CASSFGTGDTEAFF
TGCGCCAGCAGCTTTGGGACAGGGGATACTGAAGCTTTCTTT
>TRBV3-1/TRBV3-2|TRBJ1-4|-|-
CASSPIHGGEKLFF
TGTGCCAGCAGCCCGATACACGGAGGTGAAAAACTGTTTTTT
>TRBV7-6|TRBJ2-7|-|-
CASSPRGQEARGYEQYF
TGTGCCAGCAGCCCGAGAGGACAGGAGGCGCGGGGATACGAGCAGTACTTC
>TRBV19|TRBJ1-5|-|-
CASSIREGLSSNQPQHF
TGTGCCAGTAGTATACGGGAAGGTTTATCTAGCAATCAGCCCCAGCATTTT
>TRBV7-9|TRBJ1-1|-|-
CASSYADTEAFF
TGTGCCAGCAGCTACGCAGACACTGAAGCTTTCTTT
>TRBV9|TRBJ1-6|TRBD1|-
CASSGPGQVSPLHF
TGTGCCAGCAGCGGACCGGGACAGGTTTCACCCCTCCACTTT
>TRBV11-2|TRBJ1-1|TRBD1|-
CASSLTGVNTEAFF
TGTGCCAGCAGCCTAACAGGGGTCAACACTGAAGCTTTCTTT
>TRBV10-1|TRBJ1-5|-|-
CASSPNSNQPQHF
TGCGCCAGCAGTCCAAATAGCAATCAGCCCCAGCATTTT
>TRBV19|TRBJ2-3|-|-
CASSIGAGSTDTQYF
TGTGCCAGTAGTATTGGGGCCGGCAGCACAGATACGCAGTATTTT
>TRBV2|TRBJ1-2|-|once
CASSEQGSYGYTF
TGTGCCAGCAGTGAGCAGGGGAGCTATGGCTACACCTTC
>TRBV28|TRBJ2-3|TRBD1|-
CASSFRTGGITDTQYF
TGTGCCAGCAGTTTTAGGACAGGGGGCATCACAGATACGCAGTATTTT
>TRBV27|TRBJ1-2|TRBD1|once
CASSSTGLYGYTF
TGTGCCAGCAGCTCGACAGGGCTTTATGGCTACACCTTC
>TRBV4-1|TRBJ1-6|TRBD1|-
CASSHPPRRQGAHNSPLHF
TGCGCCAGCAGCCATCCACCTCGCCGACAGGGGGCACATAATTCACCCCTCCACTTT
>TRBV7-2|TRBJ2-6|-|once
CASSLGLSGANVLTF
TGTGCCAGCAGCTTAGGTCTCTCTGGGGCCAACGTCCTGACTTTC
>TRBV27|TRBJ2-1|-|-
CASSLSSGSLYYNEQFF
TGTGCCAGCAGTTTATCGTCGGGATCTTTATACTACAATGAGCAGTTCTTC
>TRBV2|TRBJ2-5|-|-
CASSEEAGPHYF
TGTGCCAGCAGTGAAGAGGCGGGGCCCCATTACTTC
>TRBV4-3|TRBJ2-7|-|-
CATGLALGLNYEQYF
TGCGCCACGGGGTTGGCACTGGGACTGAACTACGAGCAGTACTTC
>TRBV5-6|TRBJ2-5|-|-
CASSPRGAETQYF
TGTGCCAGCAGCCCCCGGGGAGCAGAGACCCAGTACTTC